This TCR beta chain originates from a study of blood T cell repertoires in COVID-19. Study-wide background: Nucleic acid was either cDNA or gDNA, and it came from T cells, B-cell-depleted T cells, or PBMCs.

Under the authors' procedure: Using reference gene primer amplification, nucleated cell counts were estimated. Assay used: immunoSEQ multiplex PCR; TCRdb lists only in-frame clones, some missing. Clonal size and the V and J genes are those of that table, whereas D and trimming came from the DNA. The sample has 130,000 to 150,000 clones, under 90% seen once. This receptor was taken from an elderly woman in a cohort sampled during active or convalescent COVID-19. The sample comprised peripheral blood.

CDR3: CASSQDPDRATEAFF. Written as DNA, the CDR3 is TGTGCCAGCAGCCAAGATCCTGACAGGGCCACTGAAGCTTTCTTT. The chain has TRBV3-1 (or the pseudogene TRBV3-2) and TRBJ1-1; 7 nucleotides align to TRBD1. The germline CDR1 and CDR2 sequences are LGHDT and YNNKEL (reference sequence). The CDR3 has 15 amino acids. The trim removed 0 bases at V and 4 bases at J, leaving 5 bases unmatched.